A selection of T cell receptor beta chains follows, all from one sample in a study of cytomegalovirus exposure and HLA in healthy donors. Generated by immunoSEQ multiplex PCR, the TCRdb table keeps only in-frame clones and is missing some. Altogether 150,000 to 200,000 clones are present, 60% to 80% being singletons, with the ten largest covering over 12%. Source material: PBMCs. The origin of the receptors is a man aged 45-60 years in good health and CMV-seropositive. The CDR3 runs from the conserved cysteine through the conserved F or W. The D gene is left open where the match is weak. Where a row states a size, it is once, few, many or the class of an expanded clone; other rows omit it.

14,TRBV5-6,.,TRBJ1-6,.,CASSLVGGWSPLHF,TGTGCCAGCAGCTTGGTTGGAGGGTGGTCACCCCTCCACTTT
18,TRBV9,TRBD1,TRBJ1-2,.,CASSVDISFGTGDYGYTF,TGTGCCAGCAGCGTAGATATTTCATTTGGGACAGGCGACTATGGCTACACCTTC
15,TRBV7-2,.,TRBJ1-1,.,CASSYLQGMNTEAFF,TGTGCCAGCAGCTATCTACAGGGCATGAACACTGAAGCTTTCTTT
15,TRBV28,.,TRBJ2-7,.,CASSLTARISYEQYF,TGTGCCAGCAGTTTAACGGCCAGGATTTCCTACGAGCAGTACTTC
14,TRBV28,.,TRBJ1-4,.,CASSLGGLGEKLFF,TGTGCCAGCAGTTTGGGAGGGTTGGGTGAAAAACTGTTTTTT
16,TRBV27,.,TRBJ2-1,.,CASTLSPSSKYNEQFF,TGTGCCAGCACTTTAAGCCCATCATCGAAGTACAATGAGCAGTTCTTC
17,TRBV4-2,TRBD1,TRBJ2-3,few,CASSRGEGQGELDTQYF,TGTGCCAGCAGCCGAGGCGAGGGACAGGGGGAATTAGATACGCAGTATTTT
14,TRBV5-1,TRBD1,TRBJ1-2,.,CASSLGDREYGYTF,TGCGCCAGCAGCTTGGGGGACAGGGAATATGGCTACACCTTC
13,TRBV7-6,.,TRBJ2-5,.,CASCRDYQETQYF,TGTGCCAGCTGCCGGGACTACCAAGAGACCCAGTACTTC
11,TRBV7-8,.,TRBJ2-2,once,CASSPLGELFF,TGTGCCAGCAGCCCACTCGGGGAGCTGTTTTTT
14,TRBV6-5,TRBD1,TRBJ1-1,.,CASSYSAGGTEAFF,TGTGCCAGCAGTTACTCGGCAGGGGGCACTGAAGCTTTCTTT
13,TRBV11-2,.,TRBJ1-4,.,CAADGGRIEKLFF,TGTGCCGCCGACGGGGGTAGGATTGAAAAACTGTTTTTT
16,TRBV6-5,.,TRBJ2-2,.,CASSYSRRGNTGELFF,TGTGCCAGCAGTTACTCGAGAAGGGGTAACACCGGGGAGCTGTTTTTT
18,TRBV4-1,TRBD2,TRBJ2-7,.,CASSSSGLAGLWPYEQYF,TGCGCCAGCAGCTCCTCAGGTCTAGCGGGGTTGTGGCCCTACGAGCAGTACTTC
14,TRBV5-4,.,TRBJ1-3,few,CASSLQGSGNTIYF,TGTGCCAGCAGCTTACAGGGTTCTGGAAACACCATATATTTT
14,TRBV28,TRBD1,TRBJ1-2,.,CASSLSAGGYGYTF,TGTGCCAGCAGTTTATCCGCAGGGGGCTATGGCTACACCTTC
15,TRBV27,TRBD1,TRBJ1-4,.,CASSIRTGPNEKLFF,TGTGCCAGCAGTATCCGGACAGGGCCTAATGAAAAACTGTTTTTT
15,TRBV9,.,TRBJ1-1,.,CASSEKGGGGTEAFF,TGTGCCAGCAGCGAGAAGGGGGGGGGTGGCACTGAAGCTTTCTTT
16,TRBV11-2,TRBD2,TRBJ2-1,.,CASSLEALIAGYEQFF,TGTGCCAGCAGCTTAGAAGCGTTGATAGCGGGGTATGAGCAGTTCTTC
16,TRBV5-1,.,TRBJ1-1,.,CASSLATGGKLTEAFF,TGCGCCAGCAGCTTGGCGACGGGGGGCAAGTTGACTGAAGCTTTCTTT
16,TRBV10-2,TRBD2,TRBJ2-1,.,CASSDSGTSSYNEQFF,TGCGCCAGCAGTGACTCGGGGACTAGCTCCTACAATGAGCAGTTCTTC
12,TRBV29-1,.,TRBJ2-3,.,CSVDRGSDTQYF,TGCAGCGTTGATAGGGGGTCAGATACGCAGTATTTT
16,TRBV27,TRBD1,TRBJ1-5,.,CASSPLTGGSGQPQHF,TGTGCCAGCAGTCCGCTCACAGGGGGCTCGGGACAGCCCCAGCATTTT
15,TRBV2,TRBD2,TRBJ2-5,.,CASSVTSGEVGTQYF,TGTGCCAGCAGTGTGACTAGCGGCGAGGTGGGGACCCAGTACTTC
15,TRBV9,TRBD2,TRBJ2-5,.,CASSVTSGVLETQYF,TGTGCCAGCAGCGTTACTAGCGGGGTTCTGGAGACCCAGTACTTC
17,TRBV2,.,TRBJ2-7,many,CASSESKELLRNYEQYF,TGTGCCAGCAGTGAATCCAAGGAATTACTACGTAACTACGAGCAGTACTTC
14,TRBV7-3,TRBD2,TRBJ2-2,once,CASSLAGVTGELFF,TGTGCCAGCAGCTTAGCGGGGGTGACCGGGGAGCTGTTTTTT
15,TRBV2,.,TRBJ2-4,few,CASTMDSFGKNIQYF,TGTGCCAGCACCATGGACAGTTTCGGCAAAAACATTCAGTACTTC
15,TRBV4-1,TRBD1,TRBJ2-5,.,CASSQARQGWETQYF,TGCGCCAGCAGCCAAGCTCGACAGGGATGGGAGACCCAGTACTTC
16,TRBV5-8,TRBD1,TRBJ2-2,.,CASSLVGGLNTGELFF,TGTGCCAGCAGCTTGGTAGGGGGCCTGAACACCGGGGAGCTGTTTTTT
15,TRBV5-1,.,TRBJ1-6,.,CASSLWTENNSPLHF,TGCGCCAGCAGCTTGTGGACAGAGAATAATTCACCCCTCCACTTT
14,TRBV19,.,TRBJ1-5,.,CASLPGKGNQPQHF,TGTGCCAGTCTACCGGGGAAGGGCAATCAGCCCCAGCATTTT
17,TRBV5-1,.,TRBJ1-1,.,CASSLGQGSLMNTEAFF,TGCGCCAGCAGCTTGGGGCAGGGGTCCCTCATGAACACTGAAGCTTTCTTT
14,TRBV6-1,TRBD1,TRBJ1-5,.,CASRAGTGLQPQHF,TGTGCCAGCAGAGCCGGGACAGGGTTGCAGCCCCAGCATTTT
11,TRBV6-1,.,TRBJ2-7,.,CASSELGPGHF,TGTGCCAGCAGTGAATTGGGCCCAGGGCACTTC
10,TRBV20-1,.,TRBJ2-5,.,CSAWRETQYF,TGCAGTGCTTGGAGAGAGACCCAGTACTTC
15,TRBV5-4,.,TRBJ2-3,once,CASSLEGLPTDTQYF,TGTGCCAGCAGCTTGGAGGGACTGCCTACAGATACGCAGTATTTT
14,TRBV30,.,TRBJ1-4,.,CAWRSSREGEKLFF,TGTGCCTGGAGATCGAGCAGGGAGGGTGAAAAACTGTTTTTT
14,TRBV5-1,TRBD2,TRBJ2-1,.,CASSYQGLSVGQFF,TGCGCCAGCAGCTATCAGGGACTATCCGTGGGGCAGTTCTTC
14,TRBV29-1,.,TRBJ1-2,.,CSVEDPRQASGYTF,TGCAGCGTTGAAGATCCACGACAGGCATCGGGCTACACCTTC
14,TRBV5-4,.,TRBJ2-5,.,CASSSTGLGETQYF,TGTGCCAGCAGCTCCACAGGGCTCGGAGAGACCCAGTACTTC
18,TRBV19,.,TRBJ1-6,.,CASSTIPRTPLLDSPLHF,TGTGCCAGTAGTACTATCCCTCGGACACCCCTATTGGATTCACCCCTCCACTTT
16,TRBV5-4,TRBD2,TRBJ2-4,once,CASSLGVAGPKNIQYF,TGTGCCAGCAGCTTGGGGGTAGCGGGGCCGAAAAACATTCAGTACTTC
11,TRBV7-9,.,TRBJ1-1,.,CASSLGTEAFF,TGTGCCAGCAGCCTCGGGACAGAAGCTTTCTTT
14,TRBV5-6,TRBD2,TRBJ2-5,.,CASSPRGGEETQYF,TGTGCCAGCAGCCCCCGTGGGGGGGAAGAGACCCAGTACTTC
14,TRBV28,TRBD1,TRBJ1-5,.,CASSSGQGNQPQHF,TGTGCCAGCAGTTCAGGACAGGGGAATCAGCCCCAGCATTTT
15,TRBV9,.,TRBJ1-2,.,CASSEMGLPGTSYTF,TGTGCCAGCAGCGAAATGGGACTTCCAGGAACGAGCTACACTTTC
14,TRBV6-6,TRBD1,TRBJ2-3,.,CASRRQGATDTQYF,TGTGCCAGCAGACGACAGGGGGCCACAGATACGCAGTATTTT
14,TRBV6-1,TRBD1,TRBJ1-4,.,CASRVTGGGFELFF,TGTGCCAGCAGAGTGACAGGGGGCGGCTTTGAACTGTTTTTT
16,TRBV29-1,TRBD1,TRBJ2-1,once,CSVEGDRGLGYNEQFF,TGCAGCGTTGAGGGCGACAGGGGGCTGGGATACAATGAGCAGTTCTTC
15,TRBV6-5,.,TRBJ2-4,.,CASSYSTGWRNIQYF,TGTGCCAGCAGTTACTCTACAGGGTGGAGAAACATTCAGTACTTC
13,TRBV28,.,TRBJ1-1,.,CASSSRTTTEAFF,TGTGCCAGCAGTTCAAGGACAACCACTGAAGCTTTCTTT
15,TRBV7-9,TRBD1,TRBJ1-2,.,CSSSRRQGRVYGYTF,TGTTCCAGCAGCCGAAGACAGGGGAGGGTCTATGGCTACACCTTC
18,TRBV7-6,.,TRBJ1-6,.,CASSLAIGDNSYNSPLHF,TGTGCCAGCAGCTTAGCCATCGGCGACAACTCCTATAATTCACCCCTCCACTTT
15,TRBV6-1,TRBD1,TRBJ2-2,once,CASSGQGAYTGELFF,TGTGCCAGCAGTGGACAGGGGGCCTACACCGGGGAGCTGTTTTTT
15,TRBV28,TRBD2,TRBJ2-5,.,CASSSTRTSRQTQYF,TGTGCCAGCAGTTCCACTCGGACTAGCCGGCAGACCCAGTACTTC
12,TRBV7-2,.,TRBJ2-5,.,CASSLYPGTQYF,TGTGCCAGCAGCTTATACCCAGGGACCCAGTACTTC
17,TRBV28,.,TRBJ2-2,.,CASQGNRLDDDTGELFF,TGTGCCAGTCAGGGGAACAGGCTAGACGACGACACCGGGGAGCTGTTTTTT
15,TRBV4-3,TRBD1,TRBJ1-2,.,CASSQGTATNYGYTF,TGCGCCAGCAGCCAGGGGACAGCAACTAACTATGGCTACACCTTC